The T cell receptor (beta chain) described here comes from a study of cytomegalovirus exposure and HLA in healthy donors. Study conclusions and caveats: A later analysis showed HLA-associated TCR beta chains outstripping equally common others in clonal expansion.

The study ran its PCR with 60 Vbeta and 13 Jbeta primers. Sequenced by immunoSEQ multiplex PCR; TCRdb stores in-frame clones only, minus some. The sample has around 200,000 clones, around nine tenths seen once. Trimming cost V 5 bases and J 0 bases, with 3 bases left between them. This CDR3 region has 13 residues. Germline CDR1 and CDR2: SGHRS and YFSETQ. Worth noting for this clone: The antigen is not known.

This receptor was obtained from a woman in her thirties in good health and CMV-seronegative. Sequencing was done on a sample of PBMCs. V and J are TRBV5-1 and TRBJ2-6, with unresolved D. The CDR3 DNA reads as TGCGCCAGCAGGGCCTCTGGGGCCAACGTCCTGACTTTC. Translated: CASRASGANVLTF.